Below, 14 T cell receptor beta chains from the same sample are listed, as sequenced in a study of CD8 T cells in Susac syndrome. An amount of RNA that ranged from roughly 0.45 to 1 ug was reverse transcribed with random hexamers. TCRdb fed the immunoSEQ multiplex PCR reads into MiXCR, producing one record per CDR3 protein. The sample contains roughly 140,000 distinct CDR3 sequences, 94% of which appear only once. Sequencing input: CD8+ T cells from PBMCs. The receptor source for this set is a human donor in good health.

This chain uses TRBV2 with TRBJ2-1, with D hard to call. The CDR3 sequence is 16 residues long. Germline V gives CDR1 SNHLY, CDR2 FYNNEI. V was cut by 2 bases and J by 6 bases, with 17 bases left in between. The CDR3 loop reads CASSESDFGVTNEQFF. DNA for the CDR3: TGTGCCAGCAGTGAATCTGATTTTGGGGTTACCAATGAGCAGTTCTTC.

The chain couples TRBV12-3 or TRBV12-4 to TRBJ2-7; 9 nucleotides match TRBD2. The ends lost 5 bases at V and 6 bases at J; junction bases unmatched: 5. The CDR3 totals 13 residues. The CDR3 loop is CASSDSGSFEQYF. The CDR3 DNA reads TGTGCCAGCAGTGATAGCGGGAGTTTCGAGCAGTACTTC.

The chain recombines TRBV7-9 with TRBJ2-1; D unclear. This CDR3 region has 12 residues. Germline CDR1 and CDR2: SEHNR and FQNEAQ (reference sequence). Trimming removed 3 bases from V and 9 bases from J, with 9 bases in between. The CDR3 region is CASSFFLSEQFF. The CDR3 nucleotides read TGTGCCAGCAGCTTTTTTTTGAGTGAGCAGTTCTTC. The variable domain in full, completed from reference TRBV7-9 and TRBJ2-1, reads DTGVSQNPRHKITKRGQNVTFRCDPISEHNRLYWYRQTLGQGPEFLTYFQNEAQLEKSRLLSDRFSAERPKGSFSTLEIQRTEQGDSAMYLCASSFFLSEQFFGPGTRLTVL.

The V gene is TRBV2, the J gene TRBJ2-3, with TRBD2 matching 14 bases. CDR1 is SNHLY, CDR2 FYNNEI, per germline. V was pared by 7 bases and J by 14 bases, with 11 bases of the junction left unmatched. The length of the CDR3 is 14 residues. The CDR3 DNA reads TGTGCCAGCATGGGGACTAGCGGGAGTACCCCGTCGTATTTT. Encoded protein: CASMGTSGSTPSYF.

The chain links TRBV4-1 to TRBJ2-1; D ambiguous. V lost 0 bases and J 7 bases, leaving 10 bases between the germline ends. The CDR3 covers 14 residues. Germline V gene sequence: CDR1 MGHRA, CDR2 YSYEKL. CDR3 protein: CASSQETAFNEQFF. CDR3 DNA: TGCGCCAGCAGCCAAGAAACGGCGTTTAATGAGCAGTTCTTC.

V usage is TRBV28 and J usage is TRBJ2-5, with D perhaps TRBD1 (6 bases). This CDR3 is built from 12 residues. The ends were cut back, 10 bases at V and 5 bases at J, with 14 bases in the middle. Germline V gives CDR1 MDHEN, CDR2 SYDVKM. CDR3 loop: CATQGLGETQYF. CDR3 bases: TGTGCCACCCAGGGGCTGGGGGAGACCCAGTACTTC.

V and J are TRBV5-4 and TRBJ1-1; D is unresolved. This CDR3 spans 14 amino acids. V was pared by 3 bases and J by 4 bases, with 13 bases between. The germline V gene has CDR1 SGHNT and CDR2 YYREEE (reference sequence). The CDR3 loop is CASSSLGVGTEAFF. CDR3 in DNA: TGTGCCAGCAGCTCGTTGGGTGTTGGCACTGAAGCTTTCTTT.

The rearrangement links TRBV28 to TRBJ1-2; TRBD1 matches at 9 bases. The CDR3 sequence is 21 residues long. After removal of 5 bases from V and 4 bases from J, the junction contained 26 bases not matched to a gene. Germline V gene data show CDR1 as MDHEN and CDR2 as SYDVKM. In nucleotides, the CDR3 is TGTGCCAGCAGTCCAATTCCCATCTCCCCTACGACAGGGGGAAGTGTCTATGGCTACACCTTC. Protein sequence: CASSPIPISPTTGGSVYGYTF.

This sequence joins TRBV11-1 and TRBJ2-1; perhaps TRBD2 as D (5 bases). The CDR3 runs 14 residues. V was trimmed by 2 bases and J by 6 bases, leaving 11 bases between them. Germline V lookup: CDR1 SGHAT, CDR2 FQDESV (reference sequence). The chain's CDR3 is CASSLSGNRNEQFF. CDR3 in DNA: TGTGCCAGCAGCTTATCGGGAAATCGCAATGAGCAGTTCTTC.

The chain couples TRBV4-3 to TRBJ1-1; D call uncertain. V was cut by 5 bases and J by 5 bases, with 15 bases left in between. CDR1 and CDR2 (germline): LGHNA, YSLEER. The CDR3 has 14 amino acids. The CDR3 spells CASSERPLGTEAFF. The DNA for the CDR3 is TGCGCCAGCAGCGAACGACCACTAGGGACTGAAGCTTTCTTT.

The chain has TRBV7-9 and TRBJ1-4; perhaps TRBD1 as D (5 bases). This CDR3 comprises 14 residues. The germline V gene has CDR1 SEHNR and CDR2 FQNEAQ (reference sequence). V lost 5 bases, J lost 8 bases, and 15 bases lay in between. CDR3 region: CASSLQGGGEKLFF. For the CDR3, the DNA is TGTGCCAGCAGCCTTCAGGGCGGAGGGGAAAAACTGTTTTTT.

CDR3 sequence: CASQFLQDRDREDEQYF. In nucleotides, the CDR3 is TGTGCCAGCCAGTTTCTCCAAGACCGGGACAGGGAAGACGAGCAGTACTTC. The genes are TRBV6-5 and TRBJ2-7; 9 nucleotides line up with TRBD1. This CDR3 is built from 17 residues. Trimming at V came to 8 bases and at J to 5 bases, leaving 19 bases not matched to a gene. CDR1 is MNHEY and CDR2 is SVGAGI in the germline V gene.

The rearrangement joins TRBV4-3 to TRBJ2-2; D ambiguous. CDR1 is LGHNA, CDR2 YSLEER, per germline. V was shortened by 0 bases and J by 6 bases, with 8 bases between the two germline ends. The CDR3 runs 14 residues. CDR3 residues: CASSQDRWAGELFF. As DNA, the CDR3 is TGCGCCAGCAGCCAAGATCGGTGGGCCGGGGAGCTGTTTTTT.

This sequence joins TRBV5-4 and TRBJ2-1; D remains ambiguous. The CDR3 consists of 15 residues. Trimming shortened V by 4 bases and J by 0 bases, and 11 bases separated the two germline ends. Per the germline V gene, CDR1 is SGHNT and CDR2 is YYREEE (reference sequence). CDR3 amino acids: CASSTSASSYNEQFF. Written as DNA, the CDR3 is TGTGCCAGCAGCACGTCAGCGAGCTCCTACAATGAGCAGTTCTTC.